The T cell receptor (beta chain) described here comes from a study of blood T cell repertoires in COVID-19. Study in general: Some COVID-19 samples were acute and others convalescent; all came from the United States, Italy and Spain.

Germline V gene lookup returns CDR1 DFQATT and CDR2 SNEGSKA (reference sequence). V shed 6 bases, J shed 2 bases, and the junction held 6 bases outside the gene matches. CDR3 size: 13 residues. Only in-frame clones appear in the TCRdb table, and some are missing; sequencing was by immunoSEQ multiplex PCR. The sample holds around 250,000 clones; roughly 88% are singletons and the top ten take more than 0.95%. The rearrangement links TRBV20-1 to TRBJ2-5; 7 bases match TRBD2. The TCR comes from a woman in her forties with acute COVID-19. Sequenced: PBMCs or T cells enriched from blood (not recorded which). The CDR3 coding sequence is TGCAGTGCAAGTGGCGGGAGTCAAGAGACCCAGTACTTC. This translates into CSASGGSQETQYF.